The 32 T cell receptor beta chains presented below share a single source sample, sequenced in a study of T cells in Graves' hyperthyroidism and ophthalmopathy. TCR beta CDR3 regions were amplified from RNA. HTBI primers drove first-round RT-PCR of the TCR CDR3. Each CDR3 protein gets one entry after TCRdb re-called the multiplex PCR reads with MiXCR. The top ten clones hold 10% to 13% of a sample with hundreds of thousands of distinct CDR3 sequences, around 13% of them seen once. Sequencing was performed on blood. The source is a woman younger than 30 with Graves' hyperthyroidism.

This clonotype was recorded only once. Just one base apart from a much larger clone, this may be a read error. The chain joins TRBV12-3 or TRBV12-4 to TRBJ2-1, with 10 bases aligning to TRBD1. The DNA end lines up better with TRBJ2-7; the J call may be wrong. The CDR3 covers 16 residues. CDR3 DNA sequence: TGTGCCAGCAGTTTCGGACAGGGGGATATGTACAATGAGCAGTACTTC. It codes for CASSFGQGDMYNEQYF.

This clonotype was picked up many times. The chain uses TRBV6-2 or TRBV6-3 and TRBJ2-2, with D hard to call. The V gene's germline CDR1 is MNHEY and CDR2 SVGEGT. V shed 1 base and J shed 6 bases, with 3 bases lying between them. This CDR3 has 12 residues. The chain's CDR3 is CASSYYSGELFF. In DNA, the CDR3 is TGTGCCAGCAGTTACTATTCCGGGGAGCTGTTTTTT.

The sample holds many counts of this clonotype. The chain carries TRBV6-6 and TRBJ2-1; D is unresolved. V was shortened by 0 bases and J by 1 base, with 7 bases between the two germline ends. The CDR3 has 15 residues. Germline loops: CDR1 MNHNY, CDR2 SVGAGI (reference sequence). The CDR3 region has the DNA TGTGCCAGCAGTTACTCTACGGCTTCCTACAATGAGCAGTTCTTC. Amino acids: CASSYSTASYNEQFF.

This clonotype was recorded many times. The chain uses TRBV29-1 and TRBJ2-7; 7 positions match TRBD1. V was clipped by 1 base and J by 3 bases; unmatched bases: 6. CDR3 size: 14 residues. Germline CDR1 SQVTM, CDR2 ANQGSEA. The CDR3 sequence is CSVEVTGVGYEQYF. The CDR3 coding sequence is TGCAGCGTTGAAGTTACAGGGGTAGGCTACGAGCAGTACTTC.

This clonotype was counted many times. The J gene is TRBJ2-1, the V gene TRBV11-2, with D possibly being TRBD2 (6 bases). Trimming left V 1 base short and J 5 bases short, with 15 bases between. The CDR3 is 16 amino acids. In germline, CDR1 is SGHAT, CDR2 FQNNGV. DNA of the CDR3: TGTGCCAGCAGCTTAGTTGCGGGGAAGGGGAACAATGAGCAGTTCTTC. Protein sequence: CASSLVAGKGNNEQFF.

The rearrangement joins TRBV12-3 or TRBV12-4 to TRBJ2-2; D gene unclear. V was shortened by 4 bases and J by 6 bases, with 9 bases between the two germline ends. The CDR3 consists of 13 residues. CDR3 in amino acids: CASSSPGPGELFF. The CDR3 DNA follows: TGTGCCAGCAGTTCCCCCGGGCCCGGGGAGCTGTTTTTT.

This clonotype was counted between two and nine times. V and J are TRBV30 and TRBJ2-1, with 12 bases that match TRBD2. Germline V lookup: CDR1 GTSNPN, CDR2 SVGIG (reference sequence). The V segment lost 1 base and the J segment 7 bases; nucleotides outside the gene matches: 2. The CDR3 is 14 residues long. This chain's CDR3 is CAWSEGLAGNEQFF. The CDR3 nucleotides read TGTGCCTGGAGTGAAGGACTAGCGGGGAATGAGCAGTTCTTC.

A word on this clonotype: An end of the junction does not agree with germline; a read error may underlie this. V and J are TRBV18 and TRBJ1-2; 8 bases line up with TRBD1. This CDR3 is built from 13 residues. Germline assignment: CDR1 KGHSH and CDR2 LQKENI. The CDR3 DNA reads as TGTGCCGGCTCACCAGGGGGCACCTATGGCTACACCTTC. This gives the protein CAGSPGGTYGYTF.

This clonotype was seen more than once but under ten times. This chain joins TRBV29-1 and TRBJ2-7, with TRBD2 matching 8 bases. V trimming: 6 bases; J trimming: 7 bases; junction bases outside the gene matches: 8. This CDR3 has 12 residues. CDR1 is SQVTM, CDR2 ANQGSEA, per germline. CDR3 nucleotides: TGCAGCGTGCTCCCCCCGGGGGGGGAGCAGTACTTC. Protein product: CSVLPPGGEQYF.

CDR3 loop: CASSVNLAGDTSSYNEQFF. The CDR3 DNA is TGTGCCAGCAGCGTCAATCTAGCGGGAGATACCAGCTCCTACAATGAGCAGTTCTTC. This chain uses TRBV9 with TRBJ2-1, with 10 bases fitting TRBD2. The ends lost 2 bases at V and 0 bases at J; junction bases unmatched: 11. This CDR3 has 19 amino acids. CDR1 is SGDLS, CDR2 YYNGEE, per germline.

This clonotype has ten or more counts. The J gene is TRBJ1-1, the V gene TRBV3-1; D remains ambiguous. Germline CDR1 reads LGHDT; CDR2 reads YNNKEL (reference sequence). V was cut by 4 bases and J by 4 bases, with 16 bases left in between. The CDR3 runs to 15 residues. The CDR3 DNA follows: TGTGCCAGCAGCCGTAAGACCTCGTTGGGCACTGAAGCTTTCTTT. Translated: CASSRKTSLGTEAFF.

V is TRBV28 and J is TRBJ2-7; D possibly corresponds to TRBD1 (6 bases). Germline V gives CDR1 MDHEN, CDR2 SYDVKM. The CDR3 length is 16 residues. Trimming removed 4 bases from V and 2 bases from J, with 18 bases in between. DNA of the CDR3: TGTGCCAGCAGTTCCGCACAGGGAGTAGGGCCCTACGAGCAGTACTTC. Encoded protein: CASSSAQGVGPYEQYF.

The sample holds many counts of this clonotype. The CDR3: CSARWASGRAENEQFF. In DNA, the CDR3 is TGCAGTGCTAGATGGGCCAGCGGGAGGGCAGAGAATGAGCAGTTCTTC. V usage is TRBV20-1 and J usage is TRBJ2-1; TRBD2 aligns across 10 bases. V lost 2 bases, J lost 7 bases, and 11 bases stayed unmatched. This CDR3 comprises 16 residues. Germline CDR1 DFQATT, CDR2 SNEGSKA (reference sequence).

This clonotype was seen at least ten times. V gene TRBV12-3 or TRBV12-4 combines with J gene TRBJ2-1, with TRBD2 matching 12 bases. The CDR3 spans 18 residues. After removal of 3 bases from V and 4 bases from J, the junction contained 10 bases not matched to a gene. The CDR3 reads CASSFRLTGLAGYNEQFF. In DNA, the CDR3 is TGTGCCAGCAGTTTTCGCCTTACCGGACTAGCGGGGTACAATGAGCAGTTCTTC.

This clonotype occurred many times. J is TRBJ1-2 and V is TRBV5-4; D gene ambiguous. Trimming took off 4 bases at V and 3 bases at J, with 10 bases between the two ends. The CDR3 runs 13 residues. In germline, CDR1 is SGHNT, CDR2 YYREEE (reference sequence). CDR3: CASSDTAHYGYTF. DNA for the CDR3: TGTGCCAGCAGCGACACTGCCCACTATGGCTACACCTTC.

This clonotype has ten or more counts. DNA for the CDR3: TGCAGTGCTTTTCCGGGACAGGGAACCTACGAGCAGTACTTC. Translated: CSAFPGQGTYEQYF. The V call is TRBV20-1, the J call TRBJ2-7; TRBD1 matches 9 bases. The CDR3 extends over 14 amino acids. The germline CDR1 and CDR2 sequences are DFQATT and SNEGSKA (reference sequence). V lost 5 bases, J lost 2 bases, and 7 bases stayed unmatched.

This clonotype was seen more than once but under ten times. The genes are TRBV10-3 and TRBJ2-2; TRBD1 matches at 7 bases. Germline V gene sequence: CDR1 ENHRY, CDR2 SYGVKD. V gave up 2 bases and J gave up 2 bases; unmatched junction bases: 8. CDR3 length: 17 amino acids. The CDR3 sequence is CAISESGRGTNTGELFF. CDR3 sequence (DNA): TGTGCCATCAGTGAGAGCGGCAGGGGGACCAACACCGGGGAGCTGTTTTTT.

This clonotype was seen more than once but under ten times. The chain has TRBV7-9 and TRBJ2-3, with D perhaps matching TRBD2 (5 bases). Trimming left V 5 bases short and J 1 base short, with 13 bases between. Germline loops: CDR1 SEHNR, CDR2 FQNEAQ (reference sequence). The CDR3 is made up of 15 amino acids. Here the CDR3 reads CASSRLEGGTDTQYF. In nucleotides, the CDR3 is TGTGCCAGCAGCCGACTTGAGGGCGGCACAGATACGCAGTATTTT.

The table lists this clonotype with a few counts. The chain carries TRBV25-1 and TRBJ2-3, with TRBD1 matching 9 bases. The germline CDR1 and CDR2 sequences are MGHDK and SYGVNS. V trimming: 5 bases; J trimming: 7 bases; junction bases outside the gene matches: 7. CDR3 length: 14 residues. As DNA, the CDR3 is TGTGCCAGCAGTTACGCCGGGACAGGGAATACGCAGTATTTT. Protein product: CASSYAGTGNTQYF.

This clonotype has just one count. V and J are TRBV7-3 and TRBJ1-5; 7 nucleotides align to TRBD1. Germline V lookup: CDR1 SGHTA, CDR2 FQGTGA. J gave up 4 bases and V 5 bases, and 8 bases lay outside the gene matches. CDR3 size: 15 residues. The CDR3 DNA follows: TGTGCCAGCAGCGTTACAGGGGAGTCGAATCAGCCCCAGCATTTT. Translated, it gives CASSVTGESNQPQHF.

Many counts were recorded for this clonotype. The CDR3 loop is CASSLASSQYF. The CDR3, as DNA: TGTGCCAGCAGCTTAGCCAGTTCGCAGTACTTC. This chain connects TRBV7-9 to TRBJ2-7; D not certain. Germline V gene data show CDR1 as SEHNR and CDR2 as FQNEAQ (reference sequence). This CDR3 contains 11 residues. V was trimmed by 0 bases and J by 9 bases, leaving 6 bases between them.

The chain is built from TRBV12-3 or TRBV12-4 and TRBJ2-5, with D tentatively TRBD2 (6 bases). Trimming pared 1 base from V and 8 bases from J, leaving 14 bases between. This CDR3 has 14 amino acids. CDR3: CASSLEGAEGTQYF. The CDR3 DNA sequence: TGTGCCAGCAGTTTAGAGGGTGCGGAGGGAACCCAGTACTTC.

The rearrangement uses TRBV5-1 and TRBJ2-5, with a tentative D call TRBD1 (5 bases). This CDR3 spans 15 amino acids. Trimming left V 1 base short and J 2 bases short, with 12 bases between. Germline assignment: CDR1 SGHRS and CDR2 YFSETQ. CDR3 sequence (DNA): TGCGCCAGCAGCTTGTCCGGACACCGACAAGAGACCCAGTACTTC. Encoded protein: CASSLSGHRQETQYF.

This clonotype was seen more than once but under ten times. The chain recombines TRBV30 with TRBJ2-3; D gene ambiguous. This CDR3 is 11 amino acids long. Trimming took off 3 bases at V and 2 bases at J, with 3 bases between the two ends. The germline V gene encodes CDR1 GTSNPN and CDR2 SVGIG (reference sequence). CDR3 DNA: TGTGCCTGGAGAGCCACAGATACGCAGTATTTT. This sequence encodes CAWRATDTQYF. Drawing the rest from reference TRBV30 and TRBJ2-3, the complete variable domain is SQTIHQWPATLVQPVGSPLSLECTVEGTSNPNLYWYRQAAGRGLQLLFYSVGIGQISSEVPQNLSASRPQDRQFILSSKKLLLSDSGFYLCAWRATDTQYFGPGTRLTVL.

This clonotype was found many times. V is TRBV11-1 and J is TRBJ2-7; D assignment may be TRBD1 or TRBD2 (5 bases each). Germline values: CDR1 SGHAT, CDR2 FQDESV (reference sequence). The ends were cut back, 5 bases at V and 5 bases at J, with 25 bases in the middle. The CDR3 is 17 residues long. CDR3 sequence: CASSPSRWDLQGDEQYF. The CDR3 coding sequence is TGTGCCAGCAGCCCAAGTCGGTGGGACCTCCAAGGGGACGAGCAGTACTTC.

This clonotype was counted ten times or more. This chain joins TRBV20-1 and TRBJ2-7; tentatively, D is TRBD2 (7 bases). The V end was cut by 3 bases, the J end by 6 bases, with 18 bases between. Germline values: CDR1 DFQATT, CDR2 SNEGSKA (reference sequence). The CDR3 has 14 residues. CDR3 in amino acids: CSARSWGGGAEQYF. In nucleotides, the CDR3 is TGCAGTGCTAGGTCGTGGGGGGGGGGGGCCGAGCAGTACTTC.

The genes are TRBV6-2 or TRBV6-3 and TRBJ2-2; 8 nucleotides agree with TRBD1. CDR1 MNHEY and CDR2 SVGEGT come from the germline V gene. Trimming cost V 2 bases and J 3 bases; bases outside gene matches: 8. CDR3 size: 17 residues. In DNA, the CDR3 is TGTGCCAGCAGTTACCGGTTCAGGGGGCCAGACACCGGGGAGCTGTTTTTT. This sequence encodes CASSYRFRGPDTGELFF.

This chain connects TRBV20-1 to TRBJ2-3; 10 bases map to TRBD2. Germline lookup yields CDR1 DFQATT and CDR2 SNEGSKA (reference sequence). This CDR3 contains 16 residues. V trimming: 3 bases; J trimming: 3 bases; junction bases outside the gene matches: 9. The chain's CDR3 is CSASGSTSGLTDTQYF. CDR3 coding DNA: TGCAGTGCTAGCGGTTCGACTAGCGGGTTGACAGATACGCAGTATTTT.

The V call is TRBV19, the J call TRBJ2-3; 10 positions match TRBD2. Looked up from germline, CDR1 is LNHDA and CDR2 is SQIVND (reference sequence). The J segment lost 3 bases and the V segment lost 4 bases, leaving 10 bases of the junction unmatched. The CDR3 has 17 amino acids. CDR3 protein: CASSKGKWTSGTDTQYF. The CDR3 nucleotides read TGTGCCAGTAGTAAAGGAAAATGGACTAGCGGAACAGATACGCAGTATTTT.

Many counts were recorded for this clonotype. The genes are TRBV7-9 and TRBJ2-5, with D perhaps TRBD2 (5 bases). Between the trimmed V and J ends, which lost 0 bases and 5 bases, there was a span of 10 bases. The CDR3 extends over 14 amino acids. Germline V gene lookup returns CDR1 SEHNR and CDR2 FQNEAQ (reference sequence). CDR3 bases: TGTGCCAGCAGCTTAGCGCTAGGCGGGGAGACCCAGTACTTC. Protein sequence: CASSLALGGETQYF.

This clonotype was observed at least ten times. The J gene is TRBJ2-5, the V gene TRBV7-9, with TRBD1 identical over 7 bases. The CDR3 loop spans 15 amino acids. Germline V gene sequence: CDR1 SEHNR, CDR2 FQNEAQ (reference sequence). Unmatched junction bases numbered 7, after V lost 5 bases and J lost 1 base. CDR3: CASSPGQAAQETQYF. The CDR3 coding sequence is TGTGCCAGCAGCCCCGGACAGGCCGCCCAAGAGACCCAGTACTTC.

This clonotype was counted at least ten times. The chain combines TRBV20-1 with TRBJ2-7, with D unresolved. V was clipped by 2 bases and J by 2 bases, with 7 bases between them. CDR3 length equals 12 residues. The germline V gene encodes CDR1 DFQATT and CDR2 SNEGSKA (reference sequence). The CDR3 reads CSARTGTYEQYF. The CDR3 nucleotides are TGCAGTGCTAGAACCGGAACCTACGAGCAGTACTTC.